The sequence of this T cell receptor beta chain was determined in a study of T cell changes during pregnancy in multiple sclerosis. This CDR3 contains 14 residues. J gave up 3 bases and V 6 bases, and 6 bases lay outside the gene matches. Germline V lookup: CDR1 KGHSH, CDR2 LQKENI. Clones were read by immunoSEQ multiplex PCR, and TCRdb kept only the in-frame ones, dropping some. The table records about 53,000 clones, 85% to 95% of them present only once. The source is a female donor with multiple sclerosis, enrolled in a pregnancy study. This sample comprised CD4+ T cells from peripheral blood mononuclear cells, obtained in the third trimester of pregnancy. This chain connects TRBV18 to TRBJ2-7, with 9 bases matching TRBD2. As DNA, the CDR3 is TGTGCCAGCTCTTCGACTAGCGGAGACTACGAGCAGTACTTC. Protein sequence: CASSSTSGDYEQYF.